The 13 T cell receptor beta chains presented below share a single source sample, sequenced in a study of a mutant IDH1 vaccine in newly diagnosed glioma (dated by TCRdb to about 2021). These receptors lack a known antigen. According to the study, the label for this sample's time point signals: week 11, during vaccination. Every vaccine dose consisted of 300 ug of a 20-mer mutant IDH1 peptide in Montanide, administered subcutaneously together with topical imiquimod. Library creation used the immunoSEQ multiplex PCR assay. This immuneACCESS table, as held by TCRdb, lists in-frame sequences with V and J called but not all clones. Of the missing ones, under half trace to an unresolved V gene in checked studies; the others have no known cause. Recorded for this sample are more than 20,000 clones; around 79% of them occurred a single time. Around 8% of the sample lies in the top ten. The sample consisted of PBMCs, taken from a glioma patient whose treatment included an IDH1 peptide vaccine. These receptors were collected from a man between 35 and 55 years old with glioma.

Sample share makes this clone medium-sized (0.01 to 0.1%). The gene calls are TRBV15 and TRBJ1-6; 7 bases fit TRBD1. This CDR3 has 17 residues. In germline, CDR1 is LNHNV, CDR2 YYDKDF (reference sequence). Trimming cost V 0 bases and J 9 bases; bases outside gene matches: 11. The chain's CDR3 is CATSRDRTGGLVSPLHF. Written as DNA, the CDR3 is TGTGCCACCAGCAGAGATCGGACAGGAGGGCTGGTTTCACCCCTCCACTTT.

V is TRBV4-3 and J is TRBJ2-1; D is possibly TRBD1 or TRBD2 (7 bases each). Germline assignment: CDR1 LGHNA and CDR2 YSLEER. Trimming cost V 0 bases and J 0 bases, with 15 bases left between them. This CDR3 comprises 18 residues. The CDR3 region is CASSQEPQGGGSYNEQFF. The CDR3 DNA sequence: TGCGCCAGCAGCCAAGAACCTCAGGGGGGGGGCTCCTACAATGAGCAGTTCTTC.

This chain links TRBV5-4 with TRBJ2-3; D may be TRBD1 (6 bases). The CDR3 contains 14 residues. The V end lost 1 base, the J end lost 4 bases, and 10 bases lay between the germline ends. The germline V gene encodes CDR1 SGHNT and CDR2 YYREEE (reference sequence). CDR3 residues: CASSLSGVADTQYF. Here the CDR3 DNA reads TGTGCCAGCAGCTTGTCAGGGGTAGCAGATACGCAGTATTTT.

This clone showed up just once. The chain has TRBV18 and TRBJ2-7; D possibly corresponds to TRBD1 (5 bases). The V end lost 3 bases, the J end lost 2 bases, and 8 bases lay between the germline ends. This CDR3 is 13 amino acids long. Germline V gene sequence: CDR1 KGHSH, CDR2 LQKENI. DNA of the CDR3: TGTGCCAGCTCACCGCCAGGGCCCTACGAGCAGTACTTC. It encodes CASSPPGPYEQYF.

This chain connects TRBV19 to TRBJ1-1, with D possibly matching TRBD1 (6 bases). Trimming pared 4 bases from V and 3 bases from J, leaving 18 bases between. This CDR3 spans 16 amino acids. Germline-derived CDR1 and CDR2 are LNHDA and SQIVND (reference sequence). This CDR3 is CASSKGPGVIDTEAFF. The CDR3 region has the DNA TGTGCCAGTAGTAAGGGTCCAGGGGTTATAGACACTGAAGCTTTCTTT.

The chain recombines TRBV19 with TRBJ2-2; TRBD2 matches 10 bases. The CDR3 covers 18 residues. The V gene's germline CDR1 is LNHDA and CDR2 SQIVND (reference sequence). V shed 6 bases and J 3 bases; nucleotides not matched to a gene: 13. The CDR3 DNA reads as TGTGCCAGTAGCTACCTTAAACTAGCGGGAAGAGACACCGGGGAGCTGTTTTTT. Residues: CASSYLKLAGRDTGELFF.

The V gene is TRBV18, the J gene TRBJ2-5, with 8 positions matching TRBD1. The germline V gene encodes CDR1 KGHSH and CDR2 LQKENI. Trimming at V came to 6 bases and at J to 1 base, leaving 7 bases not matched to a gene. The CDR3 totals 15 residues. CDR3 nucleotide sequence: TGTGCCAGCTCGCCCGGGACAGGAGTCCAAGAGACCCAGTACTTC. This codes for CASSPGTGVQETQYF.

The chain couples TRBV30 to TRBJ2-7; D is possibly TRBD1 (7 bases). V was trimmed by 4 bases and J by 6 bases, leaving 16 bases between them. The CDR3 runs 13 residues. CDR1 and CDR2 from the germline V gene are GTSNPN and SVGIG (reference sequence). The DNA of the CDR3 is TGTGCCTGGACGCGACAGGGAGGCATCGAGCAGTACGTC. As protein: CAWTRQGGIEQYV.

Comments on this clone: The junction does not match germline at one end; this may be a read error. Other DNA variants within this sample encode the same CDR3. The chain carries TRBV2 and TRBJ2-1; the D is unclear. Germline-derived CDR1 and CDR2 are SNHLY and FYNNEI. The CDR3 is 15 amino acids. CDR3 DNA: TGCGCCAGCAGCCTAGAAGCCCACCGATCCAATGAGCAGTTCTTC. Its protein product is CASSLEAHRSNEQFF.

This chain connects TRBV4-3 to TRBJ1-2, with D hard to call. Trimming shortened V by 7 bases and J by 3 bases, and 15 bases separated the two germline ends. The CDR3 is 14 amino acids. CDR1 is LGHNA, CDR2 YSLEER, per germline. The CDR3, as DNA: TGCGCCAGCACGCCAAAGTACCGGGACTATGGCTACACCTTC. Protein sequence: CASTPKYRDYGYTF.

The chain couples TRBV10-3 to TRBJ1-2; D ambiguous. Germline CDR1 reads ENHRY; CDR2 reads SYGVKD. This CDR3 region has 12 residues. V was trimmed by 0 bases and J by 4 bases, leaving 3 bases between them. The CDR3 spells CAISESGYGYTF. The CDR3 nucleotides are TGTGCCATCAGTGAGTCCGGCTATGGCTACACCTTC.

This clone was seen a few times. The chain couples TRBV6-1 to TRBJ1-2; 9 nucleotides align to TRBD1. CDR3 size: 17 residues. Germline V lookup: CDR1 MNHNS, CDR2 SASEGT. Unmatched junction bases numbered 10, after V lost 0 bases and J lost 5 bases. The CDR3 DNA reads as TGTGCCAGCAGTGAAGCAAGTCGGGCGGGACAGGGTTATGGCTACACCTTC. Encoded protein: CASSEASRAGQGYGYTF.

This clone was picked up one time. The CDR3 DNA reads TGCGCCAGCGATCAGGGGAGGAGCGGGAGGGCCTGGGGAGAGGAGCAGTTCTTC. Translated: CASDQGRSGRAWGEEQFF. The V call is TRBV5-1, the J call TRBJ2-1; 10 bases are a match to TRBD2. Germline-derived CDR1 and CDR2 are SGHRS and YFSETQ. V shed 7 bases, J shed 10 bases, and the junction held 23 bases outside the gene matches. The CDR3 sequence is 18 residues long.